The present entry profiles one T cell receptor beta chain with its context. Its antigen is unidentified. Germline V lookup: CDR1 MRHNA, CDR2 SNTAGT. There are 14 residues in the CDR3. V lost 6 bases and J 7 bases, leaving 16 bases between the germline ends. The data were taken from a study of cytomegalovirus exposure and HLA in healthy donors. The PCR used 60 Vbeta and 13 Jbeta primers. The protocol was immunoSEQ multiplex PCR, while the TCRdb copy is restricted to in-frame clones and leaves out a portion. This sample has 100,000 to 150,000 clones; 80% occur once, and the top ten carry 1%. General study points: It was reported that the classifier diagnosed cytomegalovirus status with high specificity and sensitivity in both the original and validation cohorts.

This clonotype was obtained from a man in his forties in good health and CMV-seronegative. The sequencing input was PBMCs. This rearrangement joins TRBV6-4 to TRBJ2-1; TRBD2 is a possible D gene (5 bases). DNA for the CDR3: TGTGCCAGCAGCAGTGCCGGTAGCGATAATGAGCAGTTCTTC. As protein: CASSSAGSDNEQFF.